This T cell receptor beta chain was sequenced for a study of blood T cell repertoires in COVID-19. Study-level background: Acute-phase and convalescent COVID-19 samples originated in the United States, Italy and Spain. PBMCs, B-cell-depleted T cells, or T cells were the source of the cDNA or gDNA that made up the material.

Germline V CDR1 and CDR2: SGHTA, FQGNSA. CDR3 length: 17 amino acids. V was pared by 0 bases and J by 0 bases, with 4 bases of the junction left unmatched. Per the original methods: Nucleated cell counts were estimated from reference gene primer amplification. Generated by immunoSEQ multiplex PCR, the TCRdb table keeps only in-frame clones and is missing some. Clonal size and the V and J genes are those of that table, whereas D and trimming came from the DNA. The sample shows roughly 150,000 clones, around four fifths of them seen only once. What the recovered Cohort 3 donors had was two negative PCRs, clearance, or symptom resolution.

This TCR derives from a woman aged 50 to 60 who had recovered from COVID-19. The chain couples TRBV7-2 to TRBJ2-3; 9 bases match TRBD1. The sequenced sample consisted of PBMCs or T cells enriched from blood (not recorded which). The CDR3 region is CASSLAGQGRSTDTQYF. The CDR3, as DNA: TGTGCCAGCAGCTTAGCAGGACAGGGGAGGAGCACAGATACGCAGTATTTT.